The T cell receptor beta chain described here comes from a study of cytomegalovirus exposure and HLA in healthy donors (dated 2017 in TCRdb). About the study as a whole: An earlier analysis of about 560 of the donors reported about 260 Gb of sequence data and some 110 million unique TCR beta sequences obtained from about 200 million T cells. Every repertoire in the discovery cohort had been generated on one and the same sequencing platform. Across around 400 genotyped donors of the cohort, an average of 235,054 unique TCR beta nucleotide sequences per donor were sequenced, and 15% to 20% of those sequences were non-productive. Alongside the repertoire data, information on donor age, sex, ethnicity and CMV serostatus was compiled. To study patterns of TCR occurrence, a later analysis re-analyzed previously published TCR beta repertoires from just over 650 donors and added high-resolution HLA genotyping. Of the roughly 400 genotyped donors, about 84% fell in the genetic ancestry cluster associated with self-reported Caucasian donors. The number of donors typed differed by locus, with roughly 629-640 for A, B, C, DRB1 and DQB1, around 560 for DQA1, 600 to 610 for DPA1, and 472 for DPB1. HLA typing included class I and class II loci at four-digit resolution. In a later genetic analysis, genome-wide SNP genotypes for about three fifths of the 666 donors were used, and that subset was treated as a discovery cohort. The aim of the study was to test whether cataloging public T cell receptors could identify signatures of past pathogen exposure. Roughly five DR-DQ haplotypes were handled as single units for association and clustering, since linkage in the cohort was strong. The study used immunosequencing to profile the T cell repertoires of approximately 690 subjects and linked those repertoires to cytomegalovirus serostatus. Along with the roughly 710-subject first cohort, a separate validation cohort of over 90 different subjects was used. An early release covering 550 to 700 HLA-typed donors comprised 250 to 350 gigabases of sequencing data and around 85 million unique TCR sequences. Rather than using new phenotypic data, the later analysis identified candidate immune exposures from TCR beta sequences and from how often those sequences occurred across donors. In an earlier analysis of several hundred of the donors, high-throughput TCR beta sequencing was used to judge whether each TCR beta V gene segment behaved as functional or pseudogenic. High-throughput TCR immunosequencing, statistical association of individual TCRs with disease status, and machine learning were combined to predict cytomegalovirus infection status. The research as a whole found: A later analysis found that TCR association rates varied across HLA loci, with DRB1 alleles showing the most associated TCRs and HLA-C alleles the fewest. In an earlier analysis of about 600 of the donors, most TCR beta V segments appeared in productive rearrangements about 90% or about 30% of the time, broadly matching IMGT annotations. A further reported finding was that TCR beta sequences accurately predicted the HLA-A and HLA-B alleles for most subjects in the first cohort. When HLA alleles, especially DR and DQ, strongly co-occurred, attributing TCR associations to individual alleles was difficult. In a later genetic analysis, fewer N-insertions in productive TCRs were reported among donors in an Asian-associated ancestry cluster than the approximately 670-donor mean. HLA typing was unavailable for some donors at each locus, so association tests used only the typed subset. In a later analysis, more than 15,000 TCR beta sequences were associated with specific HLA alleles at a false discovery rate of 0.05. It was suggested by the authors that the approach could potentially be generalized to other disease states and immunological phenotypes. The classifier was reported to diagnose cytomegalovirus status with high specificity and sensitivity in both the original cohort and the validation cohort. A total of 150 to 200 TCR beta chains were listed by the study as associated with cytomegalovirus. A cluster of highly shared sequence variants was judged likely to represent a technical artifact of the sequencing pipeline. Because the 87-base-pair reads could not distinguish some IMGT-functional V segments, including TRBV6-2 and TRBV6-3, those segments were excluded. Presence/absence analyses assumed roughly uniform sequencing depth across donors, an assumption that may not hold. Over 15 rarely observed V segments, including chromosome 9 orphons, were excluded from the earlier analysis of 550 to 700 of the donors because counts were too low. Across donors, most TCR sequences were observed very rarely, whereas some public TCRs were present in many individuals. Most CMV-associated TCR beta chains appeared to be HLA-restricted in a later analysis, and the HLA associations seemed to be driven largely by CMV exposure. Several of the top co-occurrence clusters appeared to be linked to parvovirus B19, influenza, CMV and Epstein-Barr virus, according to a later analysis. Immune exposure information for the cohort was limited to CMV serostatus. Only TCR beta chains were sequenced in this cohort, and the absence of alpha or paired-chain data limited detectable features. In a later genetic analysis, a missense DCLRE1C variant was associated with V-gene and J-gene trimming of TCR beta chains, and the association was replicated in an independent cohort. Linkage disequilibrium might explain the correlated functional status among segregating V segments, but an unknown experimental factor could not be ruled out. In a later analysis, HLA-associated TCR beta chains showed more clonal expansion and lower generation probabilities than non-associated chains that were equally common. Three of the identified cytomegalovirus-associated TCR beta chains were confirmed in vitro to be specific for cytomegalovirus antigens.

Reading from cysteine to phenylalanine, the CDR3 counts 14 amino acids. Only CDR3 DNA remains: 42 bases, in frame from the first base. Relative to germline, V is 5 bases shorter and J is 1 base shorter, with 12 bases between their ends. Sequences SEHNR (CDR1) and FQNEAQ (CDR2) are obtained from the germline V gene (reference sequence). Receptors were amplified or captured by the immunoSEQ multiplex PCR assay. For the multiplex PCR, a mixture combining 60 forward primers for TCR Vbeta segments and 13 reverse primers for TCR Jbeta segments was used. Amplification of the CDR3 region of rearranged TCR beta genes was performed with a multiplex PCR assay on genomic DNA. The amplified TCR beta libraries were sequenced on the Illumina HiSeq System as 87-base-pair reads. In the paper's pipeline: A later analysis counted around 72 million unique TCR beta chains across the 550 to 700 repertoires, and around 9.9 million of these chains were shared by at least two donors. Raw reads were error-corrected and collapsed into unique sequences with a nearest-neighbor algorithm that merged closely related sequences to remove PCR and sequencing errors. V, D and J gene segments were assigned by aligning CDR3 sequences to IMGT reference sequences. For a sequence to be retained, a match of at least six nucleotides was required to both a V gene segment and a J gene segment. A rearrangement was called productive if the CDR3 had no stop codons and remained in frame with V and J, and every other rearrangement was called non-productive. Following IMGT convention, CDR3 was defined as the stretch from the second conserved V-encoded cysteine up to the conserved J-encoded phenylalanine. Sequences without an unambiguous match to a single V gene segment were excluded from the earlier analysis of 587 of the donors. An earlier analysis of several hundred of the donors classified V segments as functional when productive rearrangements were above 56.7% and as segregating when the standard deviation between donors was above 5%. To diagnose cytomegalovirus status from the catalog of TCR beta chain sequences, a statistical classification framework was built. A later analysis assigned V and J genes by comparing TCR nucleotide sequences with IMGT/GENE-DB human TR gene sequences. Using the TCRdist pipeline, a later analysis assigned CDR3 sequences along with most-parsimonious VDJ recombination scenarios. In a later analysis, each TCR beta chain was defined by its CDR3 amino acid sequence together with its V-gene family, and reads lacking a unique V-gene family were excluded. A later analysis removed 450 to 600 highly shared, low-generation-probability nucleotide sequences to deal with suspected cross-contamination and a sequencing artifact. For each public chain, a later analysis derived a clonal expansion index from normalized ranks of inferred template counts within each repertoire. In a later analysis, generation probabilities were computed with a VDJ recombination model fitted to out-of-frame rearrangements, and the resulting probabilities were checked against IGoR. In a later analysis, TCR-TCR, TCR-HLA and TCR-CMV co-occurrence was scored with hypergeometric tests, and a repertoire-size bias correction was applied to TCR pairs. To estimate false discovery rates, a later analysis permuted the HLA or CMV assignments 20 times. In a later analysis, co-occurring TCRs were grouped using DBSCAN, with TCRdist sequence similarity added in when clustering inside HLA-allele-positive subsets. Repertoires with fewer than 30,000 or more than 120,000 public chains, plus five repertoires with anomalous nucleotide sharing, were excluded from co-occurrence clustering. What TCRdb holds here is the immuneACCESS table cut down to in-frame rearrangements. Part of the clones is not present; checked against another copy, under half of the missing clones reflect an unresolved V gene, and the others are unexplained. V, J and clone size were drawn from that table, and D and trimming were deduced from the DNA. Across this sample there are 50,000 to 65,000 clones, with roughly 72% seen only once. The ten biggest clones cover about 20% of the sample.

Points on this clone: Which antigen it targets is not known. No base quality values were provided; no much bigger clone lies one nucleotide off.

In total, 666 healthy bone marrow donors made up the cohort. At the time of sampling, all cohort members were nominally healthy, though unrecorded immune exposures were likely present. The donor tested CMV seropositive, placing the donor among the 289 seropositive members of the cohort. A peripheral blood sample was provided by each donor, and peripheral blood mononuclear cells were used for TCR beta sequencing. The Qiagen DNeasy Blood Extraction Kit was used to extract genomic DNA from the blood cell samples. The rearranged segments are TRBV7-9 and TRBJ2-7; a tentative D call is TRBD1 (6 bases match). Sequencing was performed on PBMCs. The sequence was obtained from a woman in her forties or fifties in good health and CMV-seropositive. At the DNA level, the sequence is TGTGCCAGCAGCGGATGGGACACTTCCTACGAGCAGTACTTC. This sequence encodes CASSGWDTSYEQYF.